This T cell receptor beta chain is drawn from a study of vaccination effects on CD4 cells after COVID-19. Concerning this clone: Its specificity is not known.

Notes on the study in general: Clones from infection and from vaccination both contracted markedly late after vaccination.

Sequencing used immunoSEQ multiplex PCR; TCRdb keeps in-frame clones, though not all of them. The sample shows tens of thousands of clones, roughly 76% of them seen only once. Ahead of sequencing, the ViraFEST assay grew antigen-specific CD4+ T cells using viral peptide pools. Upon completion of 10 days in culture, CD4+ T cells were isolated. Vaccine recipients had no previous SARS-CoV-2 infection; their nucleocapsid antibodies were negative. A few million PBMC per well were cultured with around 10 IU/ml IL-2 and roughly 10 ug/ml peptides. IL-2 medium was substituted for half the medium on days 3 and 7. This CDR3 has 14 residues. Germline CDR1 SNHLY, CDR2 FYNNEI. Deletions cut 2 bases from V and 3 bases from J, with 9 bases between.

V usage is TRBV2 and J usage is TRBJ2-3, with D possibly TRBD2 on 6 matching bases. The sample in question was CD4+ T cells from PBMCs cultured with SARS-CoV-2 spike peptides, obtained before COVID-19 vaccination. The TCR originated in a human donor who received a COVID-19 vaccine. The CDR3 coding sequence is TGTGCCAGCAGTGAAAATGCGGGGACAGATACGCAGTATTTT. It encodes CASSENAGTDTQYF.